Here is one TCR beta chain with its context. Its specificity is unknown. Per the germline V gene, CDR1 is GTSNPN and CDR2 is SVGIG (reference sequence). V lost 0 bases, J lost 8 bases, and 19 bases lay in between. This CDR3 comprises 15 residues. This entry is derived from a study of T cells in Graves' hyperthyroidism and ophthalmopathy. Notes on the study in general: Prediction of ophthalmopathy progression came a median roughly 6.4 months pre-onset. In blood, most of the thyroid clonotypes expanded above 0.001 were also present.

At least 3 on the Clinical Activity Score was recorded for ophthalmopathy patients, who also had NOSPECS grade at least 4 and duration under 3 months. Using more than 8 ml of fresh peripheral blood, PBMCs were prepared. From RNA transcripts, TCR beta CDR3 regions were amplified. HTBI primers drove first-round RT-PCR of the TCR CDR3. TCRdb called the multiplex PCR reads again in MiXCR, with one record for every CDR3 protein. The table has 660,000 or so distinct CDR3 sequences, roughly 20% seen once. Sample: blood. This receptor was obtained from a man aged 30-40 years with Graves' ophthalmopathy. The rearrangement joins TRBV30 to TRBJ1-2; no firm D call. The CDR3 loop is CAWSVRDLDYGGYTF. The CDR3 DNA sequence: TGTGCCTGGAGTGTACGAGACCTTGACTATGGAGGCTACACCTTC.